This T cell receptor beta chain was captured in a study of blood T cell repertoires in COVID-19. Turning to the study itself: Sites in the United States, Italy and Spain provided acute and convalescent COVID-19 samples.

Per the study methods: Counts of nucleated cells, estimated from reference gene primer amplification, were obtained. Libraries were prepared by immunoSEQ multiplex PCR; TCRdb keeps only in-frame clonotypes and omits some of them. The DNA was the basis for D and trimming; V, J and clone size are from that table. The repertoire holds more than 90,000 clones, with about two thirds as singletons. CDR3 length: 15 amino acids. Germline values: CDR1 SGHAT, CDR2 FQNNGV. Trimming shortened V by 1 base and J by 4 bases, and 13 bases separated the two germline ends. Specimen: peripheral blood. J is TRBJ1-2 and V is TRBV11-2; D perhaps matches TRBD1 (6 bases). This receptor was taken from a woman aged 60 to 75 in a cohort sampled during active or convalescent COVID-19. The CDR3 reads CASSLGPTGLYGYTF. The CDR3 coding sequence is TGTGCCAGCAGCTTAGGTCCGACAGGCCTCTATGGCTACACCTTC.